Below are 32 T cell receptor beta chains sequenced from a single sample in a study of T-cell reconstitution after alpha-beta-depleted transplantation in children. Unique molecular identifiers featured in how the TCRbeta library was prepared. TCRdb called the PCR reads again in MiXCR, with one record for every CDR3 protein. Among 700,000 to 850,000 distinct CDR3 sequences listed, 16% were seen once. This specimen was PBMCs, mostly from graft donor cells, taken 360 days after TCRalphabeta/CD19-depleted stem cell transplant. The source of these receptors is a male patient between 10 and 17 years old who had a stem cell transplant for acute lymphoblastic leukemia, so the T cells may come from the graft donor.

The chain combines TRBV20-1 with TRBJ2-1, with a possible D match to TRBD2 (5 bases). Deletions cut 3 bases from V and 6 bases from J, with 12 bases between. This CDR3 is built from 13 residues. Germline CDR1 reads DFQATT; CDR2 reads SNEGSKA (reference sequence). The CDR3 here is CSARNEGANEQFF. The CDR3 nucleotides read TGCAGTGCTAGGAACGAGGGAGCCAATGAGCAGTTCTTC.

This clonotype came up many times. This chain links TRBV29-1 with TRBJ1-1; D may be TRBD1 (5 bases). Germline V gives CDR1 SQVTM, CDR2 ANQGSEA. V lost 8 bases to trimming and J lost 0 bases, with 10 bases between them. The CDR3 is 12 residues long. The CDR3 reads CSTGGVNTEAFF. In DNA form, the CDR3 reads TGCAGCACCGGGGGGGTGAACACTGAAGCTTTCTTT.

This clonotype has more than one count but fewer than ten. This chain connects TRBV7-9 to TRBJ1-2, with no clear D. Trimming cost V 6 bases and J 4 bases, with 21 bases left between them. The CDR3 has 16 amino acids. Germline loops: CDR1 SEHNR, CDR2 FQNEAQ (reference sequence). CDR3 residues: CASSRSPGNTPYGYTF. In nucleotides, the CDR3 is TGTGCCAGCAGTCGTTCCCCGGGAAACACTCCCTATGGCTACACCTTC.

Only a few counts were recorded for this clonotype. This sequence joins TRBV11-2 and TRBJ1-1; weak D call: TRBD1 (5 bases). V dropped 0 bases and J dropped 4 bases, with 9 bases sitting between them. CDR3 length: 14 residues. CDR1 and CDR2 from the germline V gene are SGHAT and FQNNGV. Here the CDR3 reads CASSLEAGSTEAFF. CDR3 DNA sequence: TGTGCCAGCAGCTTAGAGGCAGGGAGCACTGAAGCTTTCTTT.

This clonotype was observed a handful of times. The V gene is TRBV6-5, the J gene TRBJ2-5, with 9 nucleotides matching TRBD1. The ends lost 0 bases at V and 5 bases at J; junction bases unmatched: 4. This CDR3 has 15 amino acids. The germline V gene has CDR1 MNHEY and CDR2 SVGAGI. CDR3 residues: CASSYSRDRDETQYF. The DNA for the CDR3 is TGTGCCAGCAGTTACTCGCGGGACAGGGATGAGACCCAGTACTTC.

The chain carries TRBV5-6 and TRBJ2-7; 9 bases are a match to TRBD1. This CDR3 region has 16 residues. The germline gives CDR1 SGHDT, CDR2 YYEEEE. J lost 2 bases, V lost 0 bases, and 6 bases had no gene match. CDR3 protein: CASSLGGWDRAYEQYF. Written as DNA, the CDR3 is TGTGCCAGCAGCTTGGGGGGCTGGGACAGGGCCTACGAGCAGTACTTC.

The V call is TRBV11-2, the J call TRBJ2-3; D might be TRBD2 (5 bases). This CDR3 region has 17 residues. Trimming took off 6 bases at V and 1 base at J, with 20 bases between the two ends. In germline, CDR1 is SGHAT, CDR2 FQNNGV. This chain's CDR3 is CASSPIATPRGTDTQYF. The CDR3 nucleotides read TGTGCCAGCAGTCCTATAGCTACACCGAGGGGCACAGATACGCAGTATTTT.

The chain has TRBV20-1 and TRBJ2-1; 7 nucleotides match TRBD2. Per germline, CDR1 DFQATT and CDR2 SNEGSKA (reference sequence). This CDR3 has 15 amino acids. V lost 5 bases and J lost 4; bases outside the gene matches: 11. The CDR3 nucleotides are TGCAGTGCTCCCCCTGACGGGAGGCTTTACAATGAGCAGTTCTTC. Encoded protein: CSAPPDGRLYNEQFF.

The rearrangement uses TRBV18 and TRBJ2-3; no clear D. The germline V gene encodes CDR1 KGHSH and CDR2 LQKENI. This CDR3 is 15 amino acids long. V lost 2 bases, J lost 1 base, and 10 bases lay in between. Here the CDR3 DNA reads TGTGCCAGCTCACCAAGGACCCAAGGCACAGATACGCAGTATTTT. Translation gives CASSPRTQGTDTQYF.

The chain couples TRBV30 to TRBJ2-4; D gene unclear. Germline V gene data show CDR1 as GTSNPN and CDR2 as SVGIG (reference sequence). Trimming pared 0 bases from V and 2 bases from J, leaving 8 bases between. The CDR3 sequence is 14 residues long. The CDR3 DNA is TGTGCCTGGAGTGTCGGGTTCTCCAAAAACATTCAGTACTTC. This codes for CAWSVGFSKNIQYF. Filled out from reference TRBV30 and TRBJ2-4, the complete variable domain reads SQTIHQWPATLVQPVGSPLSLECTVEGTSNPNLYWYRQAAGRGLQLLFYSVGIGQISSEVPQNLSASRPQDRQFILSSKKLLLSDSGFYLCAWSVGFSKNIQYFGAGTRLSVL.

This CDR3 is CAISERGTSGTDTQYF. DNA for the CDR3: TGTGCCATCAGTGAGAGAGGGACTAGCGGCACAGATACGCAGTATTTT. The chain is built from TRBV10-3 and TRBJ2-3, with 10 bases matching TRBD2. Germline V gene data show CDR1 as ENHRY and CDR2 as SYGVKD. This CDR3 is built from 16 residues. V trimming: 2 bases; J trimming: 1 base; junction bases outside the gene matches: 3.

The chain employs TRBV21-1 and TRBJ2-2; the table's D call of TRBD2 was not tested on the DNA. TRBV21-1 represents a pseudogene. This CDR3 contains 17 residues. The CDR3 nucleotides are TGTGCCAGCAGCAAGATACAGGCCCTCTTGAACACCGGGGAGCTGTTTTTT. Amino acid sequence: CASSKIQALLNTGELFF.

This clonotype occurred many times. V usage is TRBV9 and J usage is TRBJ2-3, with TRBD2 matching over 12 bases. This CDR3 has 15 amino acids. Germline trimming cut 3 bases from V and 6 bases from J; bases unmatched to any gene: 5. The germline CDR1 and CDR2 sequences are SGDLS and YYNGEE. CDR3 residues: CASSGLAGVRDTQYF. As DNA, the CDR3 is TGTGCCAGCAGCGGACTAGCGGGAGTGAGGGATACGCAGTATTTT.

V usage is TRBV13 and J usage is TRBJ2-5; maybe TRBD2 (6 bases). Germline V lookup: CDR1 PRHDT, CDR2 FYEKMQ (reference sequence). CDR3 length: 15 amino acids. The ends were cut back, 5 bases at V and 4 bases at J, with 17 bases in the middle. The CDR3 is CASSPGPGDGETQYF. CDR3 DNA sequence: TGTGCCAGCAGCCCCGGCCCGGGAGATGGAGAGACCCAGTACTTC.

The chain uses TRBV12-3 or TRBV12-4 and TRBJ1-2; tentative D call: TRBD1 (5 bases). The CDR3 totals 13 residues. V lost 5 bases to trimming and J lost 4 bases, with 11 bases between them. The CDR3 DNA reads TGTGCCAGCAGTCCGGGACGGACCTATGGCTACACCTTC. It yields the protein CASSPGRTYGYTF.

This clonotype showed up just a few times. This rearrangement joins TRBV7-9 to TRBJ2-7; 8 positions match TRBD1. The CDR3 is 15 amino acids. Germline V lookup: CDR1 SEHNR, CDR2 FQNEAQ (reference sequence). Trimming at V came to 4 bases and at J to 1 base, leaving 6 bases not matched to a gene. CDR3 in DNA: TGTGCCAGCAGCTCTTGGACAGGGAAGTCCTACGAGCAGTACTTC. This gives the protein CASSSWTGKSYEQYF.

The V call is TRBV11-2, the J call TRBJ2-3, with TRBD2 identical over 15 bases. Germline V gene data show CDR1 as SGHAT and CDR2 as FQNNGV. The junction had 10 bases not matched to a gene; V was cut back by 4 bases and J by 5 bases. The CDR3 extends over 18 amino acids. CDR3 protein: CASSSGLAGGPGRDTQYF. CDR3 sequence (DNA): TGTGCCAGCAGCTCCGGACTAGCGGGAGGGCCGGGGAGAGATACGCAGTATTTT.

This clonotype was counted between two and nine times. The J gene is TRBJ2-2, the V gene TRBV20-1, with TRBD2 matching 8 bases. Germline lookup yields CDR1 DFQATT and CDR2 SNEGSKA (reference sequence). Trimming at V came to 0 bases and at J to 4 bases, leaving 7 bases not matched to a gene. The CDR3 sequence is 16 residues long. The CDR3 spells CSAREPGTRGTGELFF. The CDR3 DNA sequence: TGCAGTGCTAGAGAGCCCGGGACTAGGGGCACCGGGGAGCTGTTTTTT.

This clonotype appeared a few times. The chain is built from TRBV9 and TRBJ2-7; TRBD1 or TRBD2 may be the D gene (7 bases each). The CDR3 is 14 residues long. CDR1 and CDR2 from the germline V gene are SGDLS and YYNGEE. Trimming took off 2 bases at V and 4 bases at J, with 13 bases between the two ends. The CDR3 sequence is CASSVGQGGYEQYF. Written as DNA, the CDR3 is TGTGCCAGCAGCGTTGGGCAGGGGGGGTACGAGCAGTACTTC.

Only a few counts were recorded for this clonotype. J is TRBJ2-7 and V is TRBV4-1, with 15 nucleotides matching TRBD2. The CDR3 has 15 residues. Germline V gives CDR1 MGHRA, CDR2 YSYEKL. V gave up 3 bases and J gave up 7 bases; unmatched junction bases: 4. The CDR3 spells CASSHQGLAGGEQYF. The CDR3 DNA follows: TGCGCCAGCAGCCACCAGGGACTAGCGGGAGGAGAGCAGTACTTC.

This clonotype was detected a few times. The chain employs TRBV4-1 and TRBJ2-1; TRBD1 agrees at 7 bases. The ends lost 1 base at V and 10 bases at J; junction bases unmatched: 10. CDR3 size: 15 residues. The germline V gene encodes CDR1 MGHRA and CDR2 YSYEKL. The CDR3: CASSQVRGRGWEQFF. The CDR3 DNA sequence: TGCGCCAGCAGCCAAGTACGGGGCAGGGGGTGGGAGCAGTTCTTC.

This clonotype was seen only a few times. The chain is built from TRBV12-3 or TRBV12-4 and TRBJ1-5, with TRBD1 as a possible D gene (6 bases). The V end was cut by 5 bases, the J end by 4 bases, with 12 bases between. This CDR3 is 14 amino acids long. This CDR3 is CASSPRTENQPQHF. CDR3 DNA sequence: TGTGCCAGCAGTCCCAGGACAGAAAATCAGCCCCAGCATTTT.

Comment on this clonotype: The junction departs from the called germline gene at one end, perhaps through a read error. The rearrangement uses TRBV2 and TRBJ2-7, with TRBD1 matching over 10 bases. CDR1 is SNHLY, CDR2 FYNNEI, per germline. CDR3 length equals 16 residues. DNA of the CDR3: TGTGGCAGCCCATCCCGGGACAGGGGTTGGAACTACGAGCAGTACTTC. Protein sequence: CGSPSRDRGWNYEQYF.

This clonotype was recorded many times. CDR3: CASSLLAANTDTQYF. The CDR3 region has the DNA TGTGCCAGCAGTTTACTAGCGGCAAACACAGATACGCAGTATTTT. This chain connects TRBV12-3 or TRBV12-4 to TRBJ2-3; TRBD2 matches 7 bases. V dropped 2 bases and J dropped 2; count of bases not matched to a gene: 4. The length of the CDR3 is 15 residues.

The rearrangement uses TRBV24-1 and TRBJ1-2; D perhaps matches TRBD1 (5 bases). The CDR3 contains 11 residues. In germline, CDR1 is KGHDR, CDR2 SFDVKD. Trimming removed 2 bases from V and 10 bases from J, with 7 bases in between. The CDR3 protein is CATSDSGDYTF. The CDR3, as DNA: TGTGCCACCAGTGATTCGGGGGACTACACCTTC.

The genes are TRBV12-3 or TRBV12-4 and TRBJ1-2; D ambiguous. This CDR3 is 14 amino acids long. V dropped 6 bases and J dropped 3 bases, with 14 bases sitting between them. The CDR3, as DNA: TGTGCCAGCAGCCCCCCGGGCCCTCACTATGGCTACACCTTC. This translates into CASSPPGPHYGYTF.

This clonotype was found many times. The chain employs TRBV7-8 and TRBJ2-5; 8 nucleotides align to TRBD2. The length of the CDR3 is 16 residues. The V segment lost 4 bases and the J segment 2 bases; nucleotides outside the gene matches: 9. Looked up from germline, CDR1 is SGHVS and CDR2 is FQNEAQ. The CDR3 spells CASSSYRLAHQETQYF. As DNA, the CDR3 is TGTGCCAGCAGCTCATACAGACTAGCGCATCAAGAGACCCAGTACTTC.

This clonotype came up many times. The CDR3 region is CAISESELAGVRRFF. CDR3 bases: TGTGCCATCAGTGAGTCTGAACTAGCGGGAGTTAGGCGGTTCTTC. V and J are TRBV10-3 and TRBJ2-1, with 11 bases matching TRBD2. This CDR3 has 15 residues. The germline V gene encodes CDR1 ENHRY and CDR2 SYGVKD. Losses at the gene ends were 0 bases for V and 15 bases for J; bases not matched to a gene: 10.

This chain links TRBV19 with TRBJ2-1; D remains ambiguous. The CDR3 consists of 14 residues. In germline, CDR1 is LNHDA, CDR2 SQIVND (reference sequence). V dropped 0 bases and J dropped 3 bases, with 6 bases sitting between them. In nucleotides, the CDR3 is TGTGCCAGTAGTATAGACCCGAACTACAATGAGCAGTTCTTC. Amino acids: CASSIDPNYNEQFF.

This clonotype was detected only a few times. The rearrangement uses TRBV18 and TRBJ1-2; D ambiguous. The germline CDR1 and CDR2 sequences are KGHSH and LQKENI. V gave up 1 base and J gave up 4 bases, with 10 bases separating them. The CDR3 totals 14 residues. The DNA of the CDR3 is TGTGCCAGCTCACCACTGCCAGAAAGCTATGGCTACACCTTC. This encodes CASSPLPESYGYTF.

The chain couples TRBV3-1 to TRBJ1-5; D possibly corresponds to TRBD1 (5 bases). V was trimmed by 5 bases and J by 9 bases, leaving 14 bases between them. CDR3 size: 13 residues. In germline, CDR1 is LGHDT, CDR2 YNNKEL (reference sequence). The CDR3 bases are TGTGCCAGCAGCACAGGTCCGCAAGGGCCCCAGCATTTT. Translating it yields CASSTGPQGPQHF.

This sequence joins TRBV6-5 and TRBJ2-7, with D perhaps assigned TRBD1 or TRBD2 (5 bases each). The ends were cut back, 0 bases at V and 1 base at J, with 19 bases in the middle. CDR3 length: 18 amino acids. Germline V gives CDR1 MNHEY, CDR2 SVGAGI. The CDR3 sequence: CASSYSIGMRGRSYEQYF. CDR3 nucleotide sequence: TGTGCCAGCAGTTACTCGATAGGTATGAGGGGAAGGTCCTACGAGCAGTACTTC.